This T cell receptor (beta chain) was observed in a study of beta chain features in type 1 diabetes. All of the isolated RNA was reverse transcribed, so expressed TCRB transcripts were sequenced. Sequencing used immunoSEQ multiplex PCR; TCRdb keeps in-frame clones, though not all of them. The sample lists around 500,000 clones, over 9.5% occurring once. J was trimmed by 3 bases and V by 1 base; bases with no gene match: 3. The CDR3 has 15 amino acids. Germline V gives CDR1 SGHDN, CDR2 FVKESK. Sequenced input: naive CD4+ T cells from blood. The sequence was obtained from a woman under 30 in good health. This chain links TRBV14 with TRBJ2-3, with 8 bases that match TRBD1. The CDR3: CASSQGDRTTDTQYF. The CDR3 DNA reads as TGTGCCAGCAGCCAAGGGGACAGGACAACAGATACGCAGTATTTT.